This entry is about one TCR beta chain. Germline V gives CDR1 KGHSH, CDR2 LQKENI. V lost 4 bases and J lost 1, with 10 bases in between. The CDR3 is made up of 14 amino acids. These data belong to a study of cytomegalovirus exposure and HLA in healthy donors. Primers included in the PCR were 60 Vbeta and 13 Jbeta primers. The table came from immunoSEQ multiplex PCR; TCRdb's copy has only in-frame clones and leaves some out. The sample shows tens of thousands of clones, 70% to 80% of them seen only once. This receptor was obtained from a man aged 30 to 45 in good health and CMV-seronegative. The sample comprised PBMCs. The chain uses TRBV18 and TRBJ1-1; possible D gene TRBD1, 5 bases. CDR3 nucleotide sequence: TGTGCCAGCTCACTCAGACAGACGAACACTGAAGCTTTCTTT. Its protein product is CASSLRQTNTEAFF.